The 30 T cell receptor beta chains below come from one sample, sequenced in a study of T-cell memory formation after mild COVID-19. TCRdb re-analysed the 5' RACE reads in MiXCR, keeping a single row per CDR3 protein. The sample consists of hundreds of thousands of distinct CDR3 sequences, about 19% of them appearing once. The sample comprised PBMCs or a T cell subset sorted from them (not recorded which). The source of these receptors is an adult woman who had mild COVID-19 (a few samples of this study predate the infection). Cell type and time point are not known.

The genes are TRBV6-5 and TRBJ1-1; no reliable D call. The CDR3 extends over 12 amino acids. Trimming cost V 6 bases and J 3 bases, with 8 bases left between them. From germline, CDR1 is MNHEY and CDR2 SVGAGI. CDR3 in DNA: TGTGCCAGCAGGGGTTTGTACACTGAAGCTTTCTTT. Amino acid sequence: CASRGLYTEAFF.

This clonotype was seen a few times. V is TRBV10-2 and J is TRBJ2-3; TRBD1 matches at 9 bases. The CDR3 extends over 15 amino acids. With 7 bases clipped from V and 0 bases from J, the junction kept 5 bases outside the gene matches. Per the germline V gene, CDR1 is WSHSY and CDR2 is SAAADI. The CDR3 loop is CASTPGQGSTDTQYF. CDR3 coding DNA: TGCGCCAGCACCCCGGGACAGGGTAGCACAGATACGCAGTATTTT.

V gene TRBV9 combines with J gene TRBJ2-3; TRBD1 or TRBD2 may be the D gene (5 bases each). The CDR3 has 15 amino acids. Germline-derived CDR1 and CDR2 are SGDLS and YYNGEE. V was trimmed by 0 bases and J by 2 bases, leaving 10 bases between them. CDR3 in amino acids: CASSVGGLNTDTQYF. DNA for the CDR3: TGTGCCAGCAGCGTAGGGGGGTTGAACACAGATACGCAGTATTTT.

The chain couples TRBV9 to TRBJ1-3, with a weak D call TRBD1 (6 bases). Trimming took off 4 bases at V and 0 bases at J, with 11 bases between the two ends. Germline CDR1 SGDLS, CDR2 YYNGEE. This CDR3 region has 15 residues. Here the CDR3 DNA reads TGTGCCAGCAGCAATACAGGGAGCTCTGGAAACACCATATATTTT. This translates into CASSNTGSSGNTIYF.

The chain is built from TRBV7-9 and TRBJ2-7; no reliable D call. Trimming took 2 bases from V and 3 from J, leaving 11 bases between them. CDR3 length: 14 residues. CDR1 SEHNR and CDR2 FQNEAQ come from the germline V gene (reference sequence). CDR3 sequence (DNA): TGTGCCAGCAGCTTACCTACCCCTCTCTACGAGCAGTACTTC. Amino acid sequence: CASSLPTPLYEQYF. The whole variable domain, remainder taken from reference TRBV7-9 and TRBJ2-7, is DTGVSQNPRHKITKRGQNVTFRCDPISEHNRLYWYRQTLGQGPEFLTYFQNEAQLEKSRLLSDRFSAERPKGSFSTLEIQRTEQGDSAMYLCASSLPTPLYEQYFGPGTRLTVT.

This clonotype was observed a handful of times. This chain links TRBV4-3 with TRBJ2-3, with D possibly being TRBD1 (6 bases). In germline, CDR1 is LGHNA, CDR2 YSLEER. V shed 0 bases and J shed 0 bases, with 19 bases lying between them. The CDR3 spans 19 residues. The CDR3 protein is CASSQEKNRRGASTDTQYF. The CDR3 DNA follows: TGCGCCAGCAGCCAAGAAAAAAATCGCAGGGGCGCTAGCACAGATACGCAGTATTTT.

This chain uses TRBV30 with TRBJ2-3, with D uncertain. CDR1 GTSNPN and CDR2 SVGIG come from the germline V gene (reference sequence). Trimming shortened V by 4 bases and J by 4 bases, and 12 bases separated the two germline ends. The CDR3 runs 13 residues. The CDR3 region is CAWTMVGPDTQYF. The CDR3 DNA reads as TGTGCCTGGACTATGGTGGGTCCAGATACGCAGTATTTT. Drawing the rest from reference TRBV30 and TRBJ2-3, the complete variable domain is SQTIHQWPATLVQPVGSPLSLECTVEGTSNPNLYWYRQAAGRGLQLLFYSVGIGQISSEVPQNLSASRPQDRQFILSSKKLLLSDSGFYLCAWTMVGPDTQYFGPGTRLTVL.

The chain employs TRBV7-6 and TRBJ2-5, with TRBD1 as a possible D gene (6 bases). The germline gives CDR1 SGHVS, CDR2 FNYEAQ. The V gene lost 4 bases and the J gene lost 7 bases, with 16 bases spanning the gap. The CDR3 spans 14 residues. The CDR3 DNA reads TGTGCCAGCAGCTCTTCAGGGGCGCAGGGGACCCAGTACTTC. Translation: CASSSSGAQGTQYF.

This clonotype was observed at least ten times. The J gene is TRBJ2-1, the V gene TRBV11-2; 13 nucleotides agree with TRBD2. The junction had 9 bases not matched to a gene; V was cut back by 1 base and J by 3 bases. The CDR3 is 19 amino acids. Germline V gives CDR1 SGHAT, CDR2 FQNNGV. In nucleotides, the CDR3 is TGTGCCAGCAGCTTAGGGGGACTAGCGGGATCGAGGGTCTACAATGAGCAGTTCTTC. Encoded protein: CASSLGGLAGSRVYNEQFF.

The V call is TRBV27, the J call TRBJ2-5, with TRBD2 identical over 7 bases. V gave up 5 bases and J gave up 0 bases; unmatched junction bases: 6. This CDR3 is 15 amino acids long. Per the germline V gene, CDR1 is MNHEY and CDR2 is SMNVEV (reference sequence). The DNA for the CDR3 is TGTGCCAGCAGTCCGGGGGGACGCTACCAAGAGACCCAGTACTTC. Amino acid sequence: CASSPGGRYQETQYF.

This clonotype came up once. The V and J genes are TRBV20-1 and TRBJ2-1; 14 nucleotides match TRBD2. With 6 bases clipped from V and 8 bases from J, the junction kept 3 bases outside the gene matches. CDR1 and CDR2 from the germline V gene are DFQATT and SNEGSKA (reference sequence). CDR3 length equals 13 residues. This chain's CDR3 is CSARTSGRYEQFF. The CDR3 DNA reads as TGCAGTGCCCGGACTAGCGGGAGGTATGAGCAGTTCTTC.

This clonotype was seen more than once but under ten times. V and J are TRBV3-1 and TRBJ2-7, with a tentative D call TRBD1 (6 bases). The CDR3 is made up of 14 amino acids. The germline V and J ends were trimmed by 4 bases and 7 bases, with 17 bases remaining between them. CDR1 is LGHDT, CDR2 YNNKEL, per germline (reference sequence). CDR3 amino acids: CASSRKQGIGEQYF. CDR3 in DNA: TGTGCCAGCAGCCGGAAGCAGGGGATCGGGGAGCAGTACTTC.

Only one count was recorded for this clonotype. J is TRBJ1-2 and V is TRBV6-4; D is unresolved. CDR3 length equals 14 residues. Looked up from germline, CDR1 is MRHNA and CDR2 is SNTAGT. Trimming removed 2 bases at V and 7 bases at J, with 14 bases between. CDR3 in DNA: TGTGCCAGCAGTGACAATAGTTACGGTGGTGGCTACACCTTC. Translating gives CASSDNSYGGGYTF.

The chain is built from TRBV24-1 and TRBJ1-5; D not certain. The V and J ends lost 4 bases and 1 base respectively, with 7 bases between them. The CDR3 is made up of 14 amino acids. The germline gives CDR1 KGHDR, CDR2 SFDVKD. CDR3 DNA: TGTGCCACCAGTGACGGGCCCAGCAATCAGCCCCAGCATTTT. Its protein product is CATSDGPSNQPQHF.

This clonotype was picked up many times. The CDR3 reads CASSFSGVRQYF. The CDR3 coding sequence is TGTGCCAGCAGTTTTAGTGGAGTCCGTCAGTACTTC. The rearrangement uses TRBV27 and TRBJ2-7; no reliable D call. Germline V gene lookup returns CDR1 MNHEY and CDR2 SMNVEV (reference sequence). The CDR3 sequence is 12 residues long. Trimming removed 3 bases from V and 10 bases from J, with 13 bases in between.

This rearrangement joins TRBV27 to TRBJ2-7, with D perhaps TRBD1 or TRBD2 (5 bases each). CDR1 and CDR2 (germline): MNHEY, SMNVEV (reference sequence). V lost 3 bases, J lost 0 bases, and 9 bases lay in between. CDR3 length equals 14 residues. The CDR3, as DNA: TGTGCCAGCAGTTTGGGACGGAACTCCTACGAGCAGTACTTC. It specifies CASSLGRNSYEQYF.

There are a few counts of this clonotype. The gene calls are TRBV7-9 and TRBJ1-1; the D gene is possibly TRBD1 (6 bases). The CDR3 runs 15 residues. Trimming took off 5 bases at V and 5 bases at J, with 18 bases between the two ends. Germline CDR1 SEHNR, CDR2 FQNEAQ (reference sequence). CDR3 nucleotides: TGTGCCAGCAGCAGAGGGACATTTTCGGGAACTGAAGCTTTCTTT. Its protein is CASSRGTFSGTEAFF.

The chain links TRBV5-1 to TRBJ2-3; 8 bases are a match to TRBD2. The J segment lost 2 bases and the V segment lost 3 bases, leaving 8 bases of the junction unmatched. Per the germline V gene, CDR1 is SGHRS and CDR2 is YFSETQ. The length of the CDR3 is 16 residues. CDR3 DNA sequence: TGCGCCAGCAGCTCCCAACCCGGGGGGGACACAGATACGCAGTATTTT. It yields the protein CASSSQPGGDTDTQYF.

This clonotype was counted between two and nine times. The genes are TRBV5-1 and TRBJ1-1; TRBD1 matches 7 bases. Germline V gene sequence: CDR1 SGHRS, CDR2 YFSETQ. The CDR3 totals 15 residues. V trimming: 2 bases; J trimming: 0 bases; junction bases outside the gene matches: 4. CDR3 nucleotides: TGCGCCAGCAGCTTAGGACAGGAAATGAACACTGAAGCTTTCTTT. This codes for CASSLGQEMNTEAFF.

There are a few counts of this clonotype. V and J are TRBV15 and TRBJ2-2; D remains ambiguous. CDR1 and CDR2 (germline): LNHNV, YYDKDF (reference sequence). Trimming shortened V by 3 bases and J by 0 bases, and 5 bases separated the two germline ends. The CDR3 is 14 amino acids. The CDR3 region has the DNA TGTGCCACCAGCAGGAGGACGAACACCGGGGAGCTGTTTTTT. Protein product: CATSRRTNTGELFF.

This sequence joins TRBV4-1 and TRBJ2-7; D uncertain. The V gene lost 1 base and the J gene lost 0 bases, with 10 bases spanning the gap. Germline lookup yields CDR1 MGHRA and CDR2 YSYEKL. This CDR3 comprises 15 residues. The CDR3 nucleotides are TGCGCCAGCAGCCAAGTATCCGGGTCCTCCTACGAGCAGTACTTC. As protein: CASSQVSGSSYEQYF.

There are a few counts of this clonotype. The V call is TRBV27, the J call TRBJ2-7, with 9 bases lining up with TRBD1. V was pared by 5 bases and J by 4 bases, with 15 bases of the junction left unmatched. Germline V CDR1 and CDR2: MNHEY, SMNVEV (reference sequence). The CDR3 totals 17 residues. In DNA form, the CDR3 reads TGTGCCAGCAGTCCCACATACGGGACAGGGTATGGGTACGAGCAGTACTTC. Translated, it gives CASSPTYGTGYGYEQYF.

The gene calls are TRBV19 and TRBJ2-1, with D perhaps matching TRBD1 (6 bases). V shed 6 bases and J shed 5 bases, with 20 bases lying between them. The germline V gene has CDR1 LNHDA and CDR2 SQIVND (reference sequence). CDR3 size: 16 residues. CDR3 sequence: CASSQTVTGPNNEQFF. The CDR3 DNA reads as TGTGCCAGTAGCCAGACAGTCACAGGGCCGAACAATGAGCAGTTCTTC.

The chain employs TRBV9 and TRBJ2-5; D is unclear. The CDR3 is 11 residues long. V gave up 4 bases and J gave up 3 bases, with 4 bases separating them. Germline CDR1 SGDLS, CDR2 YYNGEE. This CDR3 reads CASSNKETQYF. In DNA form, the CDR3 reads TGTGCCAGCAGCAACAAAGAGACCCAGTACTTC.

The J gene is TRBJ1-2, the V gene TRBV30; 7 bases align to TRBD1. The CDR3 is 13 amino acids. Germline CDR1 reads GTSNPN; CDR2 reads SVGIG (reference sequence). With 1 base clipped from V and 4 bases from J, the junction kept 3 bases outside the gene matches. The CDR3 protein is CAWSAGTAYGYTF. The CDR3 DNA sequence: TGTGCCTGGAGTGCCGGGACAGCCTATGGCTACACCTTC.

This rearrangement joins TRBV7-3 to TRBJ1-1, with D possibly matching TRBD1 (5 bases). The CDR3 is 13 residues long. The germline gives CDR1 SGHTA, CDR2 FQGTGA. V gave up 5 bases and J gave up 6 bases, with 13 bases separating them. CDR3 coding DNA: TGTGCCAGCAGCCCCGACACGGGGGCTGAAGCTTTCTTT. This gives the protein CASSPDTGAEAFF.

This clonotype was seen a few times. This chain links TRBV6-1 with TRBJ1-6, with 7 positions matching TRBD1. This CDR3 contains 13 residues. CDR1 is MNHNS and CDR2 is SASEGT in the germline V gene. J lost 7 bases, V lost 8 bases, and 5 bases had no gene match. CDR3 DNA: TGTGCCAGCCGACGGGACAGCAATTCACCCCTCCACTTT. Protein: CASRRDSNSPLHF.

This clonotype has just a few counts. The chain is built from TRBV19 and TRBJ2-7; D tentatively reads TRBD1 or TRBD2 (5 bases each). The V end was cut by 8 bases, the J end by 1 base, with 15 bases between. The CDR3 contains 14 residues. The germline gives CDR1 LNHDA, CDR2 SQIVND (reference sequence). The DNA for the CDR3 is TGTGCCAGTGGCGGAAGGGACGGATCCTACGAGCAGTACTTC. Its translation is CASGGRDGSYEQYF.

This sequence joins TRBV12-3 or TRBV12-4 and TRBJ2-7; TRBD1 agrees at 7 bases. V was pared by 5 bases and J by 7 bases, with 8 bases of the junction left unmatched. There are 13 residues in the CDR3. The chain's CDR3 is CASSLRQGEEQYF. The CDR3 DNA reads TGTGCCAGCAGTCTAAGACAGGGTGAGGAGCAGTACTTC.

This clonotype was detected only a few times. This chain joins TRBV4-2 and TRBJ2-2; weak D call: TRBD1 (5 bases). This CDR3 comprises 17 residues. V gave up 1 base and J gave up 5 bases, with 17 bases separating them. CDR1 is LGHNA and CDR2 is YNFKEQ in the germline V gene. The CDR3 DNA is TGTGCCAGCAGCCAAGCATTTCCCAGGGAATATACCGGGGAGCTGTTTTTT. Amino acid sequence: CASSQAFPREYTGELFF.